This T cell receptor (beta chain) was recorded in a study of blood T cell repertoires in COVID-19. Germline V gene lookup returns CDR1 SGHVS and CDR2 FNYEAQ. V was pared by 0 bases and J by 1 base, with 11 bases between. The CDR3 consists of 16 residues. Only in-frame clones appear in the TCRdb table, and some are missing; sequencing was by immunoSEQ multiplex PCR. The sample holds fewer than 450,000 clones, 87% seen once. This chain connects TRBV7-6 to TRBJ2-3, with a possible D match to TRBD1 (6 bases). The sample was peripheral blood. The TCR originated in a woman aged 45-60 years with COVID-19, enrolled during active disease. CDR3 in amino acids: CASSLAVYRGTDTQYF. The CDR3 DNA reads as TGTGCCAGCAGCTTAGCGGTGTACAGGGGCACAGATACGCAGTATTTT.